Listed below are T cell receptor beta chains from one sample, sequenced in a study of cytomegalovirus exposure and HLA in healthy donors. Some clones are missing from TCRdb's copy, which holds only in-frame ones; the method was immunoSEQ multiplex PCR. The sample contains about 180,000 clones, roughly 85% of which appear only once. The specimen was PBMCs. The source is a woman in her 40s in good health and CMV-seronegative. CDR3s include the opening cysteine and the closing phenylalanine or tryptophan. The D gene is left open where the match is weak. Size is stated for part of the rows, as once, few or many counts, or as a class when the clone is expanded.

d_gene: TRBD2; v_gene: TRBV2; j_gene: TRBJ2-1; abundance: .; CDR3nt: TGTGCCAGCAGTACCGTAGCGGGGGCCCTCAATGAGCAGTTCTTC; CDR3aa: CASSTVAGALNEQFF
d_gene: TRBD1; v_gene: TRBV9; j_gene: TRBJ2-2; abundance: .; CDR3nt: TGTGCCAGCACCCCTGGGGACAGGTTGGCCGGGGAGCTGTTTTTT; CDR3aa: CASTPGDRLAGELFF
d_gene: TRBD1; v_gene: TRBV30; j_gene: TRBJ1-1; abundance: .; CDR3nt: TGTGCCTGGAGTACCCAACAGGGGAGAGACACTGAAGCTTTCTTT; CDR3aa: CAWSTQQGRDTEAFF
d_gene: .; v_gene: TRBV21-1; j_gene: TRBJ1-4; abundance: .; CDR3nt: TGTGCCAGCAGGTGGAGTCGGGGTTCGGCTAATGAAAAACTGTTTTTT; CDR3aa: CASRWSRGSANEKLFF
d_gene: TRBD1; v_gene: TRBV4-2; j_gene: TRBJ2-7; abundance: .; CDR3nt: TGTGCCAGCAGCCACGGACAGGGGGCCTACGAGCAGTACTTC; CDR3aa: CASSHGQGAYEQYF
d_gene: TRBD2; v_gene: TRBV10-3; j_gene: TRBJ2-3; abundance: .; CDR3nt: TGTGCCATCAGTGAGGGGACTAGCGGCTTCTCAGATACGCAGTATTTT; CDR3aa: CAISEGTSGFSDTQYF
d_gene: .; v_gene: TRBV10-3; j_gene: TRBJ2-1; abundance: once; CDR3nt: TGTGCCATCAGTTGGGAGAGACAAGAGCAGTTCTTC; CDR3aa: CAISWERQEQFF
d_gene: .; v_gene: TRBV28; j_gene: TRBJ2-2; abundance: .; CDR3nt: TGTGCCAGCAGTCCCCTCTGGCAGGGTGCGAACACCGGGGAGCTGTTTTTT; CDR3aa: CASSPLWQGANTGELFF
d_gene: TRBD1; v_gene: TRBV28; j_gene: TRBJ1-5; abundance: .; CDR3nt: TGTGCCAGCAGACCAGGGACAGGCTATAGCAATCAGCCCCAGCATTTT; CDR3aa: CASRPGTGYSNQPQHF
d_gene: .; v_gene: TRBV30; j_gene: TRBJ1-6; abundance: few; CDR3nt: TGTGCCTGGAGTGACGGTAATTCACCCCTCCACTTT; CDR3aa: CAWSDGNSPLHF
d_gene: .; v_gene: TRBV6-4; j_gene: TRBJ2-3; abundance: .; CDR3nt: TGTGCCAGCAGTGGATCCCCGGGGACAGATACGCAGTATTTT; CDR3aa: CASSGSPGTDTQYF
d_gene: .; v_gene: TRBV29-1; j_gene: TRBJ1-1; abundance: once; CDR3nt: TGCAGCGCCCCGTCGGGGTTCACTGAAGCTTTCTTT; CDR3aa: CSAPSGFTEAFF
d_gene: TRBD1; v_gene: TRBV12-5; j_gene: TRBJ1-5; abundance: .; CDR3nt: TGTGCTAGTGGTTCAGGGGACAGGGATCCCCCACGCGGTCAGCCCCAGCATTTT; CDR3aa: CASGSGDRDPPRGQPQHF
d_gene: .; v_gene: TRBV5-6; j_gene: TRBJ1-2; abundance: .; CDR3nt: TGTGCCAGCAGCTTCACCCGACCCTTCGTCAGGCTGGACTATGGCTACACCTTC; CDR3aa: CASSFTRPFVRLDYGYTF
d_gene: TRBD2; v_gene: TRBV2; j_gene: TRBJ2-2; abundance: few; CDR3nt: TGTGCCAGCAGGGGGGGGACCGGGGAGCTGTTTTTT; CDR3aa: CASRGGTGELFF
d_gene: .; v_gene: TRBV5-1; j_gene: TRBJ1-4; abundance: .; CDR3nt: TGCGCCAGCAGCTTGGACTGGGGCGGCGGTCTAGGAAAACTGTTTTTT; CDR3aa: CASSLDWGGGLGKLFF
d_gene: TRBD1; v_gene: TRBV5-1; j_gene: TRBJ1-3; abundance: .; CDR3nt: TGCGCCAGCAGACCGACAGGGAAGGCTGGAAACACCATATATTTT; CDR3aa: CASRPTGKAGNTIYF
d_gene: .; v_gene: TRBV27; j_gene: TRBJ2-5; abundance: .; CDR3nt: TGCGCCAGCAGGCTGGCCACGGGACACGAGACCCAGTACTTC; CDR3aa: CASRLATGHETQYF
d_gene: .; v_gene: TRBV5-1; j_gene: TRBJ2-7; abundance: few; CDR3nt: TGCGCCAGCACCCCCAGCGCGCAGGGCTACGAGCAGTACTTC; CDR3aa: CASTPSAQGYEQYF
d_gene: TRBD1; v_gene: TRBV5-4; j_gene: TRBJ1-2; abundance: .; CDR3nt: TGTGCCAGCAGCTTGGGCCTGACGGGACAGGGAAACTATGGCTACACCTTC; CDR3aa: CASSLGLTGQGNYGYTF
d_gene: TRBD1; v_gene: TRBV30; j_gene: TRBJ2-2; abundance: few; CDR3nt: TGTGCCTGGACCATCTGGGACAGGGGGCGCCGAGGTGGGACCGGGGAGCTGTTTTTT; CDR3aa: CAWTIWDRGRRGGTGELFF
d_gene: .; v_gene: TRBV2; j_gene: TRBJ2-1; abundance: .; CDR3nt: TGTGCCAGCAGTGAATTGAGAGAGCAGTTCTTC; CDR3aa: CASSELREQFF
d_gene: .; v_gene: TRBV7-6; j_gene: TRBJ2-1; abundance: few; CDR3nt: TGTGCCAGCAGCTTTATAAACAGGGTCTACAATGAGCAGTTCTTC; CDR3aa: CASSFINRVYNEQFF
d_gene: .; v_gene: TRBV19; j_gene: TRBJ1-6; abundance: .; CDR3nt: TGTGCCAGTAGTCAGGGGTACTCCTATAATTCACCCCTCCACTTT; CDR3aa: CASSQGYSYNSPLHF
d_gene: .; v_gene: TRBV4-3; j_gene: TRBJ2-2; abundance: .; CDR3nt: TGCGCCAGCACCGACGGGGTGAACACCGGGGAGCTGTTTTTT; CDR3aa: CASTDGVNTGELFF
d_gene: .; v_gene: TRBV7-9; j_gene: TRBJ2-3; abundance: .; CDR3nt: TGTGCCAGCAGCACAGGACGACAGAGCACAGATACGCAGTATTTT; CDR3aa: CASSTGRQSTDTQYF
d_gene: TRBD2; v_gene: TRBV5-1; j_gene: TRBJ2-5; abundance: .; CDR3nt: TGCGCCAGCAGCTCAGGGACTAGCCAAGAGACCCAGTACTTC; CDR3aa: CASSSGTSQETQYF